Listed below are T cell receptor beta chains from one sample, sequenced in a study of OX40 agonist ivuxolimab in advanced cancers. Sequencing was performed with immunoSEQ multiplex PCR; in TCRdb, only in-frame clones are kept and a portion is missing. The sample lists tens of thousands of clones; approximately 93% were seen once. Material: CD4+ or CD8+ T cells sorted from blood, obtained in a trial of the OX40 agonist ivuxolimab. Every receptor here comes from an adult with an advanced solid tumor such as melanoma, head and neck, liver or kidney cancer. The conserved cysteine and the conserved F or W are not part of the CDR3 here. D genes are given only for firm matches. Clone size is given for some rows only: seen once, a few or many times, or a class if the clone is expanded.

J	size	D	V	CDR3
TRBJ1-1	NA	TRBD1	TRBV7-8	ASSPNRGPWYTEAF
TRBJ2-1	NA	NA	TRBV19	ASSIAKSKDSYNEQF
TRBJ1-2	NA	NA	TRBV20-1	SAPGHYGYT
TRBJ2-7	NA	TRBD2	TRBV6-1	ASSTTSGANYEQY
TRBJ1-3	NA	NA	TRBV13	ASSLGWGPGNTIY
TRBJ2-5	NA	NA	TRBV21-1	ASRVVSETQY
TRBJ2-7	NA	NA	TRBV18	ASSPLDTPYEQY
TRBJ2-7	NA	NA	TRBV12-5	ASGLVGQGSYEQY
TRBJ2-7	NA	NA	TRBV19	ASSLAQTVSYEQY
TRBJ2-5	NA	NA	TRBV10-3	AIRDLETQY
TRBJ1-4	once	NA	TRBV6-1	ASREPSRDEKLF
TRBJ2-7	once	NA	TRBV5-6	ASNDGTYSSYEQY
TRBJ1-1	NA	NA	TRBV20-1	SANYRAEAF
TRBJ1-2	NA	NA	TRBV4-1	ASSLIFGEEVGYT
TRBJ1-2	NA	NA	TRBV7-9	ASSLTSVRPGYT
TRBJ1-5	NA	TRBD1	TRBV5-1	ASSLRGLSNQPQH
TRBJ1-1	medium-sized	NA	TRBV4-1	ASSQDSVEGEAF
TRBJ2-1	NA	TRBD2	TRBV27	ASSLDTSGGYNEQF
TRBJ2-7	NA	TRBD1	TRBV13	ASSPGQASYEQY
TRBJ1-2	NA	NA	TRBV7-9	ASSLAGELYGYT
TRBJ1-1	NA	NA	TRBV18	ASSPWGTRDTEAF
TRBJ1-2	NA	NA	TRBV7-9	AIEITGRNYGYT
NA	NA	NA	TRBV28	ASSRVSYEQY
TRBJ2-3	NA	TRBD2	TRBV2	ASSPFSGGVTTDTQY
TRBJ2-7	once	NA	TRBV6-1	ASSYNGYEQY
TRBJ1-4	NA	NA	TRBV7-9	ASSSPGEKLF
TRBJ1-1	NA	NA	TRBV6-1	ASSPQGYYTEAF
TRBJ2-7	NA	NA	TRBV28	ASNLGGGDLYEQY
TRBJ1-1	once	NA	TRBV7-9	ASKDGPEAF
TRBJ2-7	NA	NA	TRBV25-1	ASSEWSGGDEQY
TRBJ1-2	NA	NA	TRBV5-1	ASGEESAFYGYT
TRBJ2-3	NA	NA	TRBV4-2	ASSREVSTDTQY
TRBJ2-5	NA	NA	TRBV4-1	ASSQDPGAQETQY
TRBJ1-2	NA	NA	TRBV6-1	ASSDGGRGSAGYT
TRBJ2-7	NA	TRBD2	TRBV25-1	ASSESGTTYEQY
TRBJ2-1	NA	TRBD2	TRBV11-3	ASSLEGTSGGLNNEQF
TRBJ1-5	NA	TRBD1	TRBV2	ASSRQGPDNQPQH
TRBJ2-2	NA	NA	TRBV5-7	ASSSKTGRGSGELF
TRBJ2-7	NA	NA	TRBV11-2	ASSLDPVGYEQY
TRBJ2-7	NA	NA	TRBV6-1	ASSGGQSYEQY
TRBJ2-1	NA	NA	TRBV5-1	ASSPGAYNEQF
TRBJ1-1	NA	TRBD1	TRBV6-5	ASSSKTGIGNTEAF
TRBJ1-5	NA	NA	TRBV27	ASSLAINQPQH
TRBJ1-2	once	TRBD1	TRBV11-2	ASSPGQGGYGYT
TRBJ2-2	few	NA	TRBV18	ASSPLVSTGELF
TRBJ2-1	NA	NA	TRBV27	ASSFRGAGNEQF
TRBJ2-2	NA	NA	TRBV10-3	AINDGYGSGELF
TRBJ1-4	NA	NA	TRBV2	ASMGFNEKLF
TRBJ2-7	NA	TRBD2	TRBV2	ASSELAGGTWEQY
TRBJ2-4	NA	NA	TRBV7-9	ASSLEDGLLGVNIQY
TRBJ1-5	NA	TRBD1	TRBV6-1	ANRGTGQPQH
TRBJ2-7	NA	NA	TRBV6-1	ASSARAYEQY
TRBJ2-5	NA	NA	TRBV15	ATSRDGAPQETQY
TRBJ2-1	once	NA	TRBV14	ASSQGAGEKLRRGNEQF